The source of this T cell receptor beta chain is a study of blood T cell repertoires in COVID-19 (dated by TCRdb to about 2020). Concerning the study at large: Samples covering the acute and convalescent phases of COVID-19 were provided by collaborators in the United States, Italy and Spain. The material from the prospective study consisted of cDNA or gDNA derived from T cells, B-cell-depleted T cells, or PBMCs. The dataset comprised deeply sampled blood TCRbeta repertoires from subjects exposed to, actively infected with, or recovered from COVID-19. The repertoires were made available in a free public database intended to serve as a resource for research on the immune response to SARS-CoV-2. Samples were obtained from the ongoing ImmuneRACE study (first 160 participants) and from 1,254 subjects provided by 6 global collaborators. A de-identified subject ID, COVID-19 status, age in years and sex were almost always included in the sample metadata. Where available, HLA class I and class II types were taken from metadata supplied by the sample provider and were not determined by assay-based typing.

Paper-wide results and their limitations: How much clinical and demographic metadata was included differed by source and by participant, and the metadata was provided uncurated.

This clone was counted between two and nine times. The specificity of this receptor is unknown. The input lacks base qualities; no much larger clone sits a single base away. TCRbeta CDR3 regions were amplified from genomic DNA using the immunoSEQ Assay, a bias-controlled multiplex PCR. Per the original workflow: Within the assay, amplification of reference gene primers was used to estimate how many nucleated cells each sample contained. Sequence reads were collapsed and filtered to measure the absolute abundance of every unique TCRbeta CDR3 rearrangement. For each sample, productive Simpson clonality was calculated as the square root of Simpson's diversity index over productive rearrangements. In TCRdb, the immuneACCESS table is reduced to in-frame sequences with V and J assigned. These tables do not hold every clone; where another copy was compared, an unresolved V gene accounts for under half, and the others remain unexplained. V, J and clone size are those of that table, while D and trimming were read from the DNA. Here the sample has hundreds of thousands of clones; roughly 80% occur a single time. The ten most abundant clones make up about 7.4% of the sample.

Each collaborating institution followed its own protocols to collect whole blood in K2EDTA tubes. For TCRbeta analysis, collaborators shipped samples as frozen whole blood, isolated PBMCs, or DNA extracted from either of those sample types. V and J lose 1 base and 5 bases, and a span of 11 bases separates them. The germline V gene yields MNHNS for CDR1 and SASEGT for CDR2. CDR3 length: 15 amino acids, cysteine to phenylalanine. The kept DNA is CDR3 alone, 45 bases in frame from the first base. This TCR was sampled from a woman older than 75 with acute or convalescent COVID-19. The rearranged chain carries TRBV6-1 and TRBJ1-4, with no reliable assignment of the D segment. Sequenced sample: peripheral blood. The nucleotide sequence reads TGTGCCAGCAGTGAAGAAAGCCGGTTCAATGAAAAACTGTTTTTT. Its protein is CASSEESRFNEKLFF.